These 12 T cell receptor beta chains came from one sample sequenced in a study of T-cell memory formation after mild COVID-19. MiXCR, run by TCRdb on the 5' RACE reads, gives a single entry per CDR3 protein. The sample holds nearly 350,000 distinct CDR3 sequences, 10% to 15% seen once. The sequenced sample consisted of PBMCs or a T cell subset sorted from them (not recorded which). These receptors all stem from a man between 18 and 29 years old who had mild COVID-19 (a few samples of this study predate the infection). Cell type and time point are not known.

V usage is TRBV28 and J usage is TRBJ2-7; perhaps TRBD2 as D (6 bases). V gave up 8 bases and J gave up 0 bases, with 8 bases separating them. CDR3 length: 12 amino acids. Germline V gene data show CDR1 as MDHEN and CDR2 as SYDVKM. The CDR3 spells CASAGISYEQYV. CDR3 nucleotides: TGTGCCAGCGCGGGGATCTCCTACGAGCAGTACGTC.

The sample holds a few counts of this clonotype. This chain joins TRBV11-2 and TRBJ2-1; D perhaps matches TRBD2 (5 bases). The CDR3 extends over 15 amino acids. Germline V gene data show CDR1 as SGHAT and CDR2 as FQNNGV. Trimming shortened V by 8 bases and J by 0 bases, and 14 bases separated the two germline ends. This chain's CDR3 is CASRRTLSSYNEQFF. The CDR3 bases are TGTGCCAGCCGTCGGACTTTGAGCTCCTACAATGAGCAGTTCTTC.

The J gene is TRBJ1-2, the V gene TRBV12-3 or TRBV12-4; no clear D gene. CDR3 length equals 13 residues. Trimming took 2 bases from V and 8 from J, leaving 12 bases between them. The CDR3 is CASSLLGLRGYTF. The CDR3 DNA is TGTGCCAGCAGTTTATTGGGTCTGCGGGGCTACACCTTC.

This sequence joins TRBV5-6 and TRBJ2-3; a possible D gene is TRBD1 (6 bases). The germline V and J ends were trimmed by 0 bases and 3 bases, with 17 bases remaining between them. The CDR3 runs 17 residues. CDR1 is SGHDT, CDR2 YYEEEE, per germline. CDR3 nucleotides: TGTGCCAGCAGCTTGGGCCCCGGGACACCGAGGACAGATACGCAGTATTTT. Residues: CASSLGPGTPRTDTQYF. Filled out from reference TRBV5-6 and TRBJ2-3, the complete variable domain reads DAGVTQSPTHLIKTRGQQVTLRCSPKSGHDTVSWYQQALGQGPQFIFQYYEEEERQRGNFPDRFSGHQFPNYSSELNVNALLLGDSALYLCASSLGPGTPRTDTQYFGPGTRLTVL.

This clonotype was observed a handful of times. This chain links TRBV7-2 with TRBJ1-1; D is unclear. V was cut by 1 base and J by 6 bases, with 6 bases left in between. The germline gives CDR1 SGHTA, CDR2 FQGNSA. The CDR3 runs 12 residues. The CDR3 DNA sequence: TGTGCCAGCAGCTTAGAAGCCGCTGAAGCTTTCTTT. It translates to CASSLEAAEAFF.

This clonotype occurred a few times. The CDR3 loop reads CASSTGQGMVNSPLHF. As DNA, the CDR3 is TGCGCCAGCAGCACGGGACAGGGGATGGTTAATTCACCCCTCCACTTT. This chain links TRBV5-1 with TRBJ1-6, with 10 nucleotides matching TRBD1. Germline values: CDR1 SGHRS, CDR2 YFSETQ. Trimming at V came to 4 bases and at J to 6 bases, leaving 7 bases not matched to a gene. CDR3 length: 16 residues.

This clonotype has only a few counts. One end of the junction is discordant with germline, which a read error may explain. DNA for the CDR3: TGTGCCAGCAGTTACTCTCTAGCGGGGGGGATCGCCGGGGATCTGTTTTTT. Translated, it gives CASSYSLAGGIAGDLFF. This chain joins TRBV6-5 and TRBJ2-2; 12 bases are shared with TRBD2. The CDR3 has 17 amino acids. The germline gives CDR1 MNHEY, CDR2 SVGAGI.

This clonotype occurred a few times. CDR3 coding DNA: TGTGCCAGCGAAGGGGGGACTCCGGGGTCGTATGGCTACACCTTC. Translating it yields CASEGGTPGSYGYTF. The chain links TRBV6-6 to TRBJ1-2; D perhaps matches TRBD1 (6 bases). The V end was cut by 8 bases, the J end by 5 bases, with 21 bases between. The CDR3 extends over 15 amino acids. The germline V gene encodes CDR1 MNHNY and CDR2 SVGAGI (reference sequence).

There are a few counts of this clonotype. CDR3 DNA: TGCAGTGCTAGAGACAGGGCGTACAATGAGCAGTTCTTC. Protein sequence: CSARDRAYNEQFF. The rearrangement links TRBV20-1 to TRBJ2-1, with D possibly TRBD1 on 5 matching bases. The ends were cut back, 0 bases at V and 4 bases at J, with 7 bases in the middle. From germline, CDR1 is DFQATT and CDR2 SNEGSKA (reference sequence). This CDR3 is built from 13 residues.

The chain's CDR3 is CASGTASPDTQYF. The CDR3 DNA follows: TGTGCCAGCGGGACTGCGTCGCCAGATACGCAGTATTTT. The V and J genes are TRBV6-5 and TRBJ2-3, with D possibly matching TRBD2 (6 bases). Deletions cut 8 bases from V and 4 bases from J, with 13 bases between. This CDR3 is 13 amino acids long. Germline V lookup: CDR1 MNHEY, CDR2 SVGAGI.

This clonotype was seen at least ten times. Written as DNA, the CDR3 is TGTGCCAGCACCCCCCCGGGCACCGGGGAGCTGTTTTTT. This sequence encodes CASTPPGTGELFF. V and J are TRBV12-3 or TRBV12-4 and TRBJ2-2; D unresolved. The CDR3 spans 13 residues. The germline V and J ends were trimmed by 7 bases and 4 bases, with 10 bases remaining between them.

Here the CDR3 DNA reads TGTGCCAGCAGCTATGATAGGGGGGATGAAAAACTGTTTTTT. Translating gives CASSYDRGDEKLFF. The chain joins TRBV7-9 to TRBJ1-4; maybe TRBD1 (6 bases). The CDR3 runs 14 residues. Germline lookup yields CDR1 SEHNR and CDR2 FQNEAQ (reference sequence). The germline V and J ends were trimmed by 4 bases and 6 bases, with 12 bases remaining between them. Full variable domain (remainder filled in from reference TRBV7-9 and TRBJ1-4): DTGVSQNPRHKITKRGQNVTFRCDPISEHNRLYWYRQTLGQGPEFLTYFQNEAQLEKSRLLSDRFSAERPKGSFSTLEIQRTEQGDSAMYLCASSYDRGDEKLFFGSGTQLSVL.